One sample yielded the 15 T cell receptor beta chains listed below, sequenced in a study of cytomegalovirus exposure and HLA in healthy donors. The PCR was carried out with 60 Vbeta primers and 13 Jbeta primers. This table comes from immunoSEQ multiplex PCR, and its TCRdb copy is limited to in-frame clones, with some not included. Altogether 240,000 or so clones are present, around 76% being singletons, with the ten largest covering approximately 5.3%. Sequenced material: PBMCs. Every receptor here comes from a middle-aged woman in good health and CMV-seropositive.

The count of this clone is one. The chain couples TRBV9 to TRBJ1-2; no firm D call. CDR1 and CDR2 (germline): SGDLS, YYNGEE. This CDR3 spans 15 amino acids. V shed 3 bases and J shed 0 bases, with 12 bases lying between them. The CDR3 DNA sequence: TGTGCCAGCAGCGAATACGGTCTAGCTAACTATGGCTACACCTTC. Translation gives CASSEYGLANYGYTF. Filled out from reference TRBV9 and TRBJ1-2, the complete variable domain reads DSGVTQTPKHLITATGQRVTLRCSPRSGDLSVYWYQQSLDQGLQFLIQYYNGEERAKGNILERFSAQQFPDLHSELNLSSLELGDSALYFCASSEYGLANYGYTFGSGTRLTVV.

The chain combines TRBV5-4 with TRBJ1-4, with 9 bases lining up with TRBD1. Germline V gives CDR1 SGHNT, CDR2 YYREEE (reference sequence). With 4 bases clipped from V and 7 bases from J, the junction kept 8 bases outside the gene matches. CDR3 length: 15 residues. The CDR3, as DNA: TGTGCCAGCAGCCCGACTGGGACAGGGAGTGAAAAACTGTTTTTT. Translating gives CASSPTGTGSEKLFF.

This clone was found a few times. CDR3 coding DNA: TGTGCCAGCAGCCAAGGACACTCGAACACTGAAGCTTTCTTT. It codes for CASSQGHSNTEAFF. The V call is TRBV7-3, the J call TRBJ1-1; the D gene is possibly TRBD1 (5 bases). The CDR3 runs to 14 residues. V lost 5 bases, J lost 1 base, and 11 bases lay in between. Germline CDR1 SGHTA, CDR2 FQGTGA.

With respect to this clone: One junction end does not reproduce the germline sequence, and a read error may be involved. This chain links TRBV7-9 with TRBJ1-5, with 9 bases fitting TRBD1. Germline V gene data show CDR1 as SEHNR and CDR2 as FQNEAQ (reference sequence). The CDR3 totals 14 residues. CDR3 nucleotides: TGTTCCAGCAGCCTGACAGGGGGATATCAGCCCCAGCATTTT. It translates to CSSSLTGGYQPQHF.

The V gene is TRBV27, the J gene TRBJ1-2; D may be TRBD1 (5 bases). Germline V gives CDR1 MNHEY, CDR2 SMNVEV (reference sequence). Trimming removed 2 bases from V and 7 bases from J, with 14 bases in between. The CDR3 is 14 residues long. Here the CDR3 DNA reads TGTGCCAGCAGTTTAAATCGGGGGAATAGTGGCTACACCTTC. Translation: CASSLNRGNSGYTF.

The chain carries TRBV7-6 and TRBJ1-2; the match to TRBD1 covers 11 bases. Germline values: CDR1 SGHVS, CDR2 FNYEAQ. The CDR3 consists of 13 residues. The trim removed 4 bases at V and 8 bases at J, leaving 3 bases unmatched. This chain's CDR3 is CASSWGQGGGYTF. The CDR3 DNA follows: TGTGCCAGCAGCTGGGGACAGGGGGGCGGCTACACCTTC. Looking up the rest from reference TRBV7-6 and TRBJ1-2 gives the full variable domain: GAGVSQSPRYKVTKRGQDVALRCDPISGHVSLYWYRQALGQGPEFLTYFNYEAQQDKSGLPNDRFSAERPEGSISTLTIQRTEQRDSAMYRCASSWGQGGGYTFGSGTRLTVV.

V and J are TRBV6-1 and TRBJ2-1; 8 positions agree with TRBD2. The CDR3 loop spans 17 amino acids. Looked up from germline, CDR1 is MNHNS and CDR2 is SASEGT. V shed 2 bases, J shed 2 bases, and the junction held 8 bases outside the gene matches. For the CDR3, the DNA is TGTGCCAGCAGTGAACAGCCGCCGACTAGCGCCTACAATGAGCAGTTCTTC. This gives the protein CASSEQPPTSAYNEQFF.

The CDR3 sequence: CASSLWDNDNEQFF. The CDR3 bases are TGCGCCAGCAGCTTGTGGGACAACGACAATGAGCAGTTCTTC. The rearrangement uses TRBV5-1 and TRBJ2-1; TRBD1 is a possible D gene (6 bases). The CDR3 has 14 amino acids. Germline V gives CDR1 SGHRS, CDR2 YFSETQ. Trimming cost V 1 base and J 5 bases, with 10 bases left between them.

V usage is TRBV6-6 and J usage is TRBJ1-2; D is possibly TRBD1 (6 bases). CDR3 length: 14 amino acids. Germline CDR1 MNHNY, CDR2 SVGAGI (reference sequence). V shed 6 bases and J shed 5 bases, with 16 bases lying between them. CDR3 DNA: TGTGCCAGCAGCCCAGGGGCAGGGGTGTATGGCTACACCTTC. It yields the protein CASSPGAGVYGYTF.

The chain uses TRBV29-1 and TRBJ1-5; 7 nucleotides match TRBD1. Germline V gene lookup returns CDR1 SQVTM and CDR2 ANQGSEA. The CDR3 has 13 amino acids. Unmatched junction bases numbered 4, after V lost 4 bases and J lost 4 bases. This CDR3 is CSVAQGGNQPQHF. CDR3 bases: TGCAGCGTTGCTCAGGGGGGTAATCAGCCCCAGCATTTT.

V is TRBV7-3 and J is TRBJ2-3; 10 bases fit TRBD2. Germline V CDR1 and CDR2: SGHTA, FQGTGA. The CDR3 length is 16 residues. Trimming at V came to 0 bases and at J to 5 bases, leaving 5 bases not matched to a gene. The CDR3: CASSLTTTSGVDTQYF. The CDR3 nucleotides are TGTGCCAGCAGCTTAACGACAACTAGCGGGGTAGATACGCAGTATTTT.

This clone was counted between two and nine times. The chain joins TRBV10-1 to TRBJ2-7; tentatively, D is TRBD1 (6 bases). This CDR3 contains 13 residues. CDR1 is WNHNN, CDR2 SYGVQD, per germline (reference sequence). The V gene lost 6 bases and the J gene lost 7 bases, with 16 bases spanning the gap. In DNA form, the CDR3 reads TGCGCCAGCAGCCAACGTACAGGGCGAGAGCAGTACTTC. Its protein is CASSQRTGREQYF.

This chain uses TRBV18 with TRBJ2-5, with D maybe TRBD2 (6 bases). Matching the DNA end better, TRBJ2-7 makes the J call doubtful. Germline CDR1 is KGHSH and CDR2 is LQKENI. The CDR3 is 13 residues long. The CDR3 DNA reads as TGTGCCAGCTCACTGGGACTTACGGACGAGCAGTACTTC. Encoded protein: CASSLGLTDEQYF.

As to this clone: Other DNA sequences of this sample code for an identical CDR3. The chain combines TRBV6-1 with TRBJ1-2, with a weak D call TRBD1 (6 bases). The length of the CDR3 is 14 residues. Germline CDR1 MNHNS, CDR2 SASEGT. Trimming removed 4 bases from V and 0 bases from J, with 9 bases in between. The CDR3 reads CASSGGGSNYGYTF. Written as DNA, the CDR3 is TGTGCCAGCAGTGGTGGGGGCTCTAACTATGGCTACACCTTC.

This chain uses TRBV6-5 with TRBJ1-4; D gene unclear. This CDR3 contains 13 residues. Germline V lookup: CDR1 MNHEY, CDR2 SVGAGI. V was pared by 4 bases and J by 0 bases, with 3 bases between. The CDR3 DNA reads as TGTGCCAGCAGTTCGTCAACTAATGAAAAACTGTTTTTT. Residues: CASSSSTNEKLFF.